These 27 T cell receptor beta chains were all obtained from the same sample, sequenced in a study of CD8+ T cells in alopecia areata. Once RNA had been extracted, it was reverse transcribed into cDNA to act as the sequencing template. Libraries were prepared by immunoSEQ multiplex PCR; TCRdb keeps only in-frame clonotypes and omits some of them. The profile covers approximately 91,000 clones, with 40% to 55% appearing a single time and roughly 0.79% taken by the ten largest. Sequencing was performed on CD4+ T cells sorted from blood. The receptor source for this set is a human donor with alopecia areata.

The sample holds a few counts of this clone. The chain is built from TRBV29-1 and TRBJ2-2; D is possibly TRBD1 or TRBD2 (5 bases each). The germline V gene encodes CDR1 SQVTM and CDR2 ANQGSEA. V was pared by 6 bases and J by 2 bases, with 16 bases between. CDR3 length: 15 amino acids. The CDR3 sequence: CSVATGTANTGELFF. In nucleotides, the CDR3 is TGCAGCGTCGCAACCGGGACGGCTAACACCGGGGAGCTGTTTTTT.

This sequence joins TRBV10-1 and TRBJ1-2; D is undetermined. Trimming cost V 11 bases and J 8 bases, with 12 bases left between them. CDR1 and CDR2 (germline): WNHNN, SYGVQD (reference sequence). The CDR3 extends over 10 amino acids. CDR3 sequence: CARPAGGYTF. The CDR3 DNA sequence: TGCGCCCGCCCTGCCGGGGGCTACACCTTC.

The rearrangement links TRBV29-1 to TRBJ1-1; possible D gene TRBD1, 5 bases. Trimming took 3 bases from V and 5 from J, leaving 10 bases between them. The CDR3 is 12 residues long. Germline V lookup: CDR1 SQVTM, CDR2 ANQGSEA. The CDR3 here is CSVDWGETEAFF. DNA for the CDR3: TGCAGCGTTGATTGGGGCGAGACTGAAGCTTTCTTT.

This clone was seen more than once but under ten times. The chain combines TRBV5-6 with TRBJ1-5; no clear D gene. CDR1 and CDR2 from the germline V gene are SGHDT and YYEEEE. Trimming cost V 1 base and J 3 bases, with 8 bases left between them. The CDR3 is 14 residues long. CDR3 coding DNA: TGTGCCAGCAGCTTGTTTATCAACAATCAGCCCCAGCATTTT. Its protein is CASSLFINNQPQHF.

In its sample, this clone was seen a few times. The chain combines TRBV28 with TRBJ2-2; 9 nucleotides agree with TRBD1. The CDR3 has 16 amino acids. The junction had 5 bases not matched to a gene; V was cut back by 2 bases and J by 4 bases. The germline CDR1 and CDR2 sequences are MDHEN and SYDVKM. CDR3 in amino acids: CASSLPQGAGTGELFF. The CDR3 region has the DNA TGTGCCAGCAGTTTACCACAGGGGGCCGGCACCGGGGAGCTGTTTTTT.

The rearrangement joins TRBV7-6 to TRBJ1-1; 8 nucleotides match TRBD1. From germline, CDR1 is SGHVS and CDR2 FNYEAQ. This CDR3 has 16 residues. V trimming: 3 bases; J trimming: 4 bases; junction bases outside the gene matches: 10. CDR3 amino acids: CASSLIGTGRRTEAFF. The CDR3 DNA reads TGTGCCAGCAGCTTGATTGGGACAGGAAGACGCACTGAAGCTTTCTTT.

This clone showed up just a few times. V gene TRBV28 combines with J gene TRBJ2-3; TRBD1 might be the D (7 bases). V dropped 7 bases and J dropped 2 bases, with 19 bases sitting between them. The CDR3 is 16 residues long. Germline-derived CDR1 and CDR2 are MDHEN and SYDVKM. The CDR3 DNA is TGTGCCAGCACCTCGGGAGACAGGGCGGACACAGATACGCAGTATTTT. It yields the protein CASTSGDRADTDTQYF.

This clone was found a few times. The V gene is TRBV29-1, the J gene TRBJ2-7, with D tentatively TRBD1 or TRBD2 (6 bases each). V was trimmed by 7 bases and J by 2 bases, leaving 15 bases between them. The CDR3 is 13 amino acids. The germline gives CDR1 SQVTM, CDR2 ANQGSEA. The CDR3 region has the DNA TGCAGCGGGAGTAGGGGGGACGCCTACGAGCAGTACTTC. Translated, it gives CSGSRGDAYEQYF.

V gene TRBV29-1 combines with J gene TRBJ2-1; D remains unclear. Germline V gene lookup returns CDR1 SQVTM and CDR2 ANQGSEA. The CDR3 sequence is 14 residues long. V shed 5 bases and J shed 3 bases, with 14 bases lying between them. The CDR3 region has the DNA TGCAGCGTTTCCCTCCTTCTAGTCTACAATGAGCAGTTCTTC. It is translated as CSVSLLLVYNEQFF.

The CDR3 region is CAWSQMAGGTGELFF. The CDR3 nucleotides read TGTGCCTGGAGTCAAATGGCAGGGGGGACCGGGGAGCTGTTTTTT. The chain carries TRBV30 and TRBJ2-2, with D maybe TRBD1 (7 bases). The CDR3 is made up of 15 amino acids. V lost 2 bases, J lost 5 bases, and 15 bases lay in between. Germline CDR1 reads GTSNPN; CDR2 reads SVGIG (reference sequence). Full variable domain (outside the CDR3, taken from reference TRBV30 and TRBJ2-2): SQTIHQWPATLVQPVGSPLSLECTVEGTSNPNLYWYRQAAGRGLQLLFYSVGIGQISSEVPQNLSASRPQDRQFILSSKKLLLSDSGFYLCAWSQMAGGTGELFFGEGSRLTVL.

The chain carries TRBV29-1 and TRBJ2-3, with 7 nucleotides matching TRBD2. The V gene end was trimmed by 1 base and the J gene end by 2 bases; junction bases not matched to a gene: 9. This CDR3 spans 16 amino acids. The V gene's germline CDR1 is SQVTM and CDR2 ANQGSEA. The CDR3 coding sequence is TGCAGCGTTGAAGCCCCTGCGGGAGAGTCCACAGATACGCAGTATTTT. It specifies CSVEAPAGESTDTQYF.

The chain recombines TRBV11-2 with TRBJ1-2; perhaps TRBD1 as D (5 bases). Germline V gene data show CDR1 as SGHAT and CDR2 as FQNNGV. The CDR3 is made up of 14 amino acids. V lost 4 bases to trimming and J lost 4 bases, with 13 bases between them. CDR3 residues: CASSYGGDIYGYTF. In DNA, the CDR3 is TGTGCCAGCAGCTACGGGGGAGACATCTATGGCTACACCTTC.

This chain connects TRBV30 to TRBJ1-5; D perhaps matches TRBD1 (5 bases). The CDR3 totals 13 residues. V lost 2 bases and J 5 bases, leaving 10 bases between the germline ends. Germline CDR1 reads GTSNPN; CDR2 reads SVGIG (reference sequence). DNA of the CDR3: TGTGCCTGGAGTTCCCAGGGATATCAGCCCCAGCATTTT. It codes for CAWSSQGYQPQHF. The entire variable domain, with the rest obtained from reference TRBV30 and TRBJ1-5, is as follows: SQTIHQWPATLVQPVGSPLSLECTVEGTSNPNLYWYRQAAGRGLQLLFYSVGIGQISSEVPQNLSASRPQDRQFILSSKKLLLSDSGFYLCAWSSQGYQPQHFGDGTRLSIL.

V gene TRBV4-3 combines with J gene TRBJ2-3; either TRBD1 or TRBD2 may fit D (6 bases each). Germline V gene sequence: CDR1 LGHNA, CDR2 YSLEER. This CDR3 is built from 15 residues. V lost 5 bases, J lost 6 bases, and 18 bases lay in between. This CDR3 reads CASSLRGASGDTQYF. The CDR3 coding sequence is TGCGCCAGCAGCTTAAGGGGGGCCTCTGGGGATACGCAGTATTTT.

This clone appeared a few times. The chain carries TRBV29-1 and TRBJ1-1, with TRBD1 matching 7 bases. The CDR3 is made up of 14 amino acids. Trimming took 3 bases from V and 1 from J; bases not matched to a gene: 5. Germline V gives CDR1 SQVTM, CDR2 ANQGSEA. The DNA for the CDR3 is TGCAGCGTTGAGAGACAGGGTGGGAACACTGAAGCTTTCTTT. This encodes CSVERQGGNTEAFF.

This clone was counted once. The rearrangement links TRBV29-1 to TRBJ2-3; D may be TRBD2 (5 bases). Trimming took off 7 bases at V and 6 bases at J, with 23 bases between the two ends. The CDR3 loop spans 15 amino acids. The V gene's germline CDR1 is SQVTM and CDR2 ANQGSEA. CDR3 sequence reads: CSARLPGRVRDTQYF. The CDR3 nucleotides read TGCAGCGCTAGACTGCCTGGGCGGGTTAGGGATACGCAGTATTTT.

This clone has at least ten counts. This chain links TRBV18 with TRBJ2-2; tentative D call: TRBD1 (6 bases). Trimming removed 6 bases at V and 0 bases at J, with 11 bases between. CDR1 KGHSH and CDR2 LQKENI come from the germline V gene. The CDR3 extends over 15 amino acids. This CDR3 is CASSRQDPNTGELFF. CDR3 bases: TGTGCCAGCTCGCGACAGGACCCGAACACCGGGGAGCTGTTTTTT.

This clone was seen more than once but under ten times. The V and J genes are TRBV30 and TRBJ2-3; no clear D gene. V was cut by 4 bases and J by 4 bases, with 12 bases left in between. In germline, CDR1 is GTSNPN, CDR2 SVGIG (reference sequence). CDR3 length: 13 residues. CDR3 DNA: TGTGCCTGGAATTCGGTACGGGCAGATACGCAGTATTTT. Its translation is CAWNSVRADTQYF.

This clone was found once. This chain links TRBV29-1 with TRBJ2-7, with D unclear. There are 14 residues in the CDR3. V was pared by 4 bases and J by 2 bases, with 15 bases between. Germline values: CDR1 SQVTM, CDR2 ANQGSEA. CDR3 in amino acids: CSVVGSGAPYEQYF. The CDR3 DNA reads as TGCAGCGTTGTTGGTTCGGGTGCGCCCTACGAGCAGTACTTC.

V is TRBV5-1 and J is TRBJ2-4; D is uncertain. Trimming left V 0 bases short and J 0 bases short, with 4 bases between. The germline V gene has CDR1 SGHRS and CDR2 YFSETQ. The CDR3 has 14 residues. In nucleotides, the CDR3 is TGCGCCAGCAGCTTGGAGGGAGCCAAAAACATTCAGTACTTC. Its translation is CASSLEGAKNIQYF.

The V and J genes are TRBV29-1 and TRBJ2-2; D is possibly TRBD1 or TRBD2 (5 bases each). There are 16 residues in the CDR3. Germline V gene sequence: CDR1 SQVTM, CDR2 ANQGSEA. V lost 5 bases to trimming and J lost 6 bases, with 22 bases between them. The CDR3 protein is CSVSKLSGAGAGELFF. For the CDR3, the DNA is TGCAGCGTTTCCAAACTCTCCGGGGCCGGGGCCGGGGAGCTGTTTTTT.

The chain couples TRBV30 to TRBJ2-3; D is perhaps TRBD1 or TRBD2 (6 bases each). Germline values: CDR1 GTSNPN, CDR2 SVGIG (reference sequence). The V end was cut by 1 base, the J end by 4 bases, with 15 bases between. The CDR3 runs 15 residues. The CDR3 DNA reads TGTGCCTGGAGTGACCGGGGGCGAGGAGCAGATACGCAGTATTTT. It translates to CAWSDRGRGADTQYF.

This clone turned up a few times. V is TRBV4-2 and J is TRBJ2-7; D may be TRBD2 (6 bases). Looked up from germline, CDR1 is LGHNA and CDR2 is YNFKEQ. The CDR3 is made up of 15 amino acids. Trimming cost V 1 base and J 3 bases, with 13 bases left between them. The CDR3 DNA reads TGTGCCAGCAGCCAAGGTAGCGGTGGAATCTACGAGCAGTACTTC. It encodes CASSQGSGGIYEQYF.

This clone was observed a few times. This chain connects TRBV28 to TRBJ2-7; a weak D match, TRBD2 (6 bases). The CDR3 has 14 residues. Germline CDR1 reads MDHEN; CDR2 reads SYDVKM. The germline V and J ends were trimmed by 7 bases and 4 bases, with 17 bases remaining between them. CDR3 region: CASITSRGSYEQYF. The CDR3 bases are TGTGCCAGCATCACGTCCCGGGGGAGTTACGAGCAGTACTTC. The variable domain in full, with the rest retrieved from reference TRBV28 and TRBJ2-7, is DVKVTQSSRYLVKRTGEKVFLECVQDMDHENMFWYRQDPGLGLRLIYFSYDVKMKEKGDIPEGYSVSREKKERFSLILESASTNQTSMYLCASITSRGSYEQYFGPGTRLTVT.

A remark on this clone: Other DNA sequences of this sample code for an identical CDR3. The chain employs TRBV29-1 and TRBJ1-1, with D unresolved. Trimming shortened V by 6 bases and J by 0 bases, and 8 bases separated the two germline ends. The CDR3 totals 12 residues. CDR1 and CDR2 (germline): SQVTM, ANQGSEA. The CDR3 coding sequence is TGCAGCGTAGGACGTATGAACACTGAAGCTTTCTTT. This sequence encodes CSVGRMNTEAFF.

In this sample, this clone turned up a few times. The CDR3 DNA sequence: TGTGCCAGCAGCTTAACCCCAGAGACCCAGTACTTC. Amino acid sequence: CASSLTPETQYF. The chain has TRBV11-3 and TRBJ2-5, with unresolved D. This CDR3 is built from 12 residues. Trimming took off 2 bases at V and 4 bases at J, with 5 bases between the two ends. Germline CDR1 reads SGHNT; CDR2 reads YENEEA. Together with reference TRBV11-3 and TRBJ2-5, the CDR3 gives the full variable domain: EAGVVQSPRYKIIEKKQPVAFWCNPISGHNTLYWYLQNLGQGPELLIRYENEEAVDDSQLPKDRFSAERLKGVDSTLKIQPAELGDSAVYLCASSLTPETQYFGPGTRLLVL.

This clone was found a few times. The rearrangement uses TRBV6-6 and TRBJ2-4; D might be TRBD1 (5 bases). Trimming pared 0 bases from V and 6 bases from J, leaving 9 bases between. Germline CDR1 and CDR2: MNHNY and SVGAGI (reference sequence). The CDR3 contains 14 residues. The CDR3 DNA reads as TGTGCCAGCAGTTACTCGTACCAGGGAAACATTCAGTACTTC. It codes for CASSYSYQGNIQYF.